The 28 T cell receptor beta chains listed next were all sequenced from one sample in a study of blood T cell repertoires in COVID-19. Profiling relied on immunoSEQ multiplex PCR, and the TCRdb table lists in-frame clones only, not all of them. The table includes tens of thousands of clones, around nine tenths detected once. The sample consisted of peripheral blood. The receptors were sampled from a woman aged 55 to 70 with COVID-19, enrolled during active disease.

This sequence joins TRBV27 and TRBJ2-7, with D possibly being TRBD2 (6 bases). Trimming took 0 bases from V and 6 from J, leaving 12 bases between them. The germline V gene has CDR1 MNHEY and CDR2 SMNVEV (reference sequence). The CDR3 spans 14 residues. CDR3 sequence: CASSLSGRGAEQYF. The DNA of the CDR3 is TGTGCCAGCAGTTTATCGGGGCGCGGGGCCGAGCAGTACTTC.

The count of this clone is one. The rearrangement links TRBV20-1 to TRBJ1-3; 8 bases map to TRBD1. Germline loops: CDR1 DFQATT, CDR2 SNEGSKA (reference sequence). The V gene end was trimmed by 6 bases and the J gene end by 11 bases; junction bases not matched to a gene: 6. This CDR3 is 11 amino acids long. The DNA for the CDR3 is TGCAGTGCGAGGCAGGGGGCTTCCATATATTTT. The encoded protein is CSARQGASIYF.

The genes are TRBV18 and TRBJ2-5; 8 positions agree with TRBD2. The CDR3 loop spans 15 amino acids. Trimming cost V 0 bases and J 5 bases; bases outside gene matches: 5. CDR1 and CDR2 from the germline V gene are KGHSH and LQKENI. In DNA form, the CDR3 reads TGTGCCAGCTCACCACCGGTCGGGAGGGGTGAGACCCAGTACTTC. This sequence encodes CASSPPVGRGETQYF.

The chain is built from TRBV5-1 and TRBJ1-5, with unresolved D. The CDR3 loop spans 14 amino acids. Looked up from germline, CDR1 is SGHRS and CDR2 is YFSETQ. Trimming took off 4 bases at V and 2 bases at J, with 10 bases between the two ends. The CDR3 bases are TGCGCCAGCAGCCCGGGAGTGGGCAATCAGCCCCAGCATTTT. Residues: CASSPGVGNQPQHF. The whole variable domain, filled in from reference TRBV5-1 and TRBJ1-5, reads KAGVTQTPRYLIKTRGQQVTLSCSPISGHRSVSWYQQTPGQGLQFLFEYFSETQRNKGNFPGRFSGRQFSNSRSEMNVSTLELGDSALYLCASSPGVGNQPQHFGDGTRLSIL.

The V gene is TRBV6-6, the J gene TRBJ1-2, with TRBD1 matching over 11 bases. Per germline, CDR1 MNHNY and CDR2 SVGAGI (reference sequence). The CDR3 contains 14 residues. The V and J ends lost 5 bases and 8 bases, in that order; junction bases with no gene match: 7. The CDR3 DNA sequence: TGTGCCAGCAGTCAGGGACAGGGGGAAGGCGGCTACACCTTC. It yields the protein CASSQGQGEGGYTF.

This clone was observed a few times. The chain combines TRBV30 with TRBJ1-1; D is unclear. The CDR3 contains 14 residues. V dropped 2 bases and J dropped 4 bases, with 14 bases sitting between them. CDR1 is GTSNPN, CDR2 SVGIG, per germline (reference sequence). Here the CDR3 reads CAWSHPSEGTEAFF. The CDR3 nucleotides are TGTGCCTGGAGTCACCCGAGCGAAGGCACTGAAGCTTTCTTT.

This clone was detected a few times. The chain carries TRBV18 and TRBJ2-2; D might be TRBD1 (6 bases). Germline V gene sequence: CDR1 KGHSH, CDR2 LQKENI. The CDR3 sequence is 16 residues long. Trimming pared 1 base from V and 3 bases from J, leaving 12 bases between. This CDR3 reads CASSPRQGQHTGELFF. DNA for the CDR3: TGTGCCAGCTCACCACGGCAAGGACAGCACACCGGGGAGCTGTTTTTT.

This chain uses TRBV4-1 with TRBJ2-2; 12 positions match TRBD2. With 2 bases clipped from V and 4 bases from J, the junction kept 5 bases outside the gene matches. The CDR3 consists of 17 residues. The germline V gene encodes CDR1 MGHRA and CDR2 YSYEKL. CDR3 loop: CASSQLAGGPSTGELFF. Here the CDR3 DNA reads TGCGCCAGCAGCCAACTAGCGGGAGGGCCTAGCACCGGGGAGCTGTTTTTT.

The V call is TRBV6-5, the J call TRBJ2-7; 9 nucleotides agree with TRBD1. CDR3 length: 13 residues. From germline, CDR1 is MNHEY and CDR2 SVGAGI. Trimming removed 6 bases from V and 2 bases from J; junction bases left unmatched: 2. The CDR3 reads CASRQGATYEQYF. Here the CDR3 DNA reads TGTGCCAGCAGACAGGGGGCAACCTACGAGCAGTACTTC.

The V gene is TRBV29-1, the J gene TRBJ1-1, with no clear D. The CDR3 sequence is 13 residues long. Germline CDR1 and CDR2: SQVTM and ANQGSEA. Trimming stripped 5 bases from V and 0 bases from J, with 10 bases between. CDR3 amino acids: CSVHGLMNTEAFF. Here the CDR3 DNA reads TGCAGCGTTCATGGGCTTATGAACACTGAAGCTTTCTTT.

The CDR3: CASSLGQINNEQFF. Written as DNA, the CDR3 is TGCGCCAGCAGTCTGGGACAAATAAACAATGAGCAGTTCTTC. The rearrangement uses TRBV5-1 and TRBJ2-1; TRBD1 is a possible D gene (6 bases). Trimming cost V 5 bases and J 5 bases, with 14 bases left between them. Germline loops: CDR1 SGHRS, CDR2 YFSETQ. This CDR3 spans 14 amino acids. Full variable domain (missing parts from reference TRBV5-1 and TRBJ2-1): KAGVTQTPRYLIKTRGQQVTLSCSPISGHRSVSWYQQTPGQGLQFLFEYFSETQRNKGNFPGRFSGRQFSNSRSEMNVSTLELGDSALYLCASSLGQINNEQFFGPGTRLTVL.

The J gene is TRBJ2-3, the V gene TRBV5-6; 7 nucleotides agree with TRBD1. Germline CDR1 is SGHDT and CDR2 is YYEEEE. The CDR3 consists of 11 residues. V lost 2 bases to trimming and J lost 12 bases; unmatched junction nucleotides: 3. CDR3: CASSLDRVQYF. Written as DNA, the CDR3 is TGTGCCAGCAGCTTAGACAGGGTCCAGTATTTT.

V usage is TRBV5-6 and J usage is TRBJ1-4; D is uncertain. Per germline, CDR1 SGHDT and CDR2 YYEEEE. The CDR3 loop spans 14 amino acids. V lost 4 bases, J lost 7 bases, and 14 bases lay in between. The CDR3, as DNA: TGTGCCAGCAGCCTAGACCCCGTGGGTGAAAAACTGTTTTTT. Its protein is CASSLDPVGEKLFF.

This clone was seen just once. The chain links TRBV21-1 to TRBJ2-1; the table's D gene call, TRBD1, was not cross checked with the DNA. TRBV21-1 is an annotated pseudogene. This CDR3 comprises 14 residues. The CDR3 protein is CASSKRTGDNEQFF. CDR3 sequence (DNA): TGTGCCAGCAGCAAAAGGACAGGGGACAATGAGCAGTTCTTC.

The J gene is TRBJ2-6, the V gene TRBV5-1, with 11 bases identical to TRBD1. V shed 4 bases, J shed 0 bases, and the junction held 6 bases outside the gene matches. The CDR3 extends over 18 amino acids. Germline CDR1 SGHRS, CDR2 YFSETQ. The CDR3 DNA sequence: TGCGCCAGCAGCGGCGGACAGGGGGCGACCTCTGGGGCCAACGTCCTGACTTTC. This sequence encodes CASSGGQGATSGANVLTF.

The rearrangement joins TRBV4-1 to TRBJ1-4; TRBD1 matches 7 bases. CDR1 is MGHRA and CDR2 is YSYEKL in the germline V gene. The CDR3 runs 16 residues. V trimming: 5 bases; J trimming: 3 bases; junction bases outside the gene matches: 9. DNA for the CDR3: TGCGCCAGCAGCGGGTACCGGACAGGTGCTAATGAAAAACTGTTTTTT. It specifies CASSGYRTGANEKLFF.

The chain uses TRBV19 and TRBJ1-3, with D maybe TRBD1 (6 bases). This CDR3 has 17 amino acids. The V gene lost 10 bases and the J gene lost 0 bases, with 22 bases spanning the gap. Germline V gives CDR1 LNHDA, CDR2 SQIVND (reference sequence). As DNA, the CDR3 is TGTGCCACCCGAGAAGCAATTACAGGGTTCTCTGGAAACACCATATATTTT. Translation gives CATREAITGFSGNTIYF.

This chain connects TRBV29-1 to TRBJ2-5, with no clear D. V lost 3 bases, J lost 5 bases, and 13 bases lay in between. The CDR3 is 13 amino acids. The germline gives CDR1 SQVTM, CDR2 ANQGSEA. The CDR3 region is CSVDDVNGETQYF. The DNA for the CDR3 is TGCAGCGTTGATGATGTGAATGGCGAGACCCAGTACTTC.

This chain uses TRBV28 with TRBJ1-4; D is perhaps TRBD1 (5 bases). Germline lookup yields CDR1 MDHEN and CDR2 SYDVKM. This CDR3 spans 15 amino acids. V lost 6 bases and J 8 bases, leaving 19 bases between the germline ends. CDR3 protein: CASRPDSEAYEKLFF. CDR3 sequence (DNA): TGTGCCAGCAGGCCCGACAGCGAGGCTTACGAAAAACTGTTTTTT.

The chain links TRBV7-9 to TRBJ1-4; D is undetermined. Germline CDR1 and CDR2: SEHNR and FQNEAQ (reference sequence). The CDR3 is made up of 14 amino acids. Trimming cost V 8 bases and J 7 bases, with 17 bases left between them. CDR3: CASSSPPRGEKLFF. DNA for the CDR3: TGTGCCAGCTCGTCACCCCCTCGGGGTGAAAAACTGTTTTTT.

CDR3 nucleotides: TGTGCCAGCAGTGAGTTGGGGGCAGGAGGCTACACCTTC. This encodes CASSELGAGGYTF. This sequence joins TRBV2 and TRBJ1-2; tentative D call: TRBD1 (6 bases). The CDR3 loop spans 13 amino acids. Between the trimmed V and J ends, which lost 3 bases and 8 bases, there was a span of 13 bases. Germline V gene sequence: CDR1 SNHLY, CDR2 FYNNEI.

The V and J genes are TRBV6-5 and TRBJ1-6; D gene unclear. Germline V lookup: CDR1 MNHEY, CDR2 SVGAGI. V lost 10 bases and J lost 9, with 10 bases in between. The CDR3 covers 11 residues. CDR3: CATTLGSPLHF. DNA for the CDR3: TGTGCCACCACACTAGGTTCACCCCTCCACTTT.

This clone was counted between two and nine times. The chain has TRBV5-6 and TRBJ1-2, with 9 positions matching TRBD1. CDR3 size: 14 residues. CDR1 is SGHDT and CDR2 is YYEEEE in the germline V gene. J lost 7 bases, V lost 3 bases, and 7 bases had no gene match. The CDR3 reads CASSWSQGASGYTF. For the CDR3, the DNA is TGTGCCAGCAGCTGGTCACAGGGGGCAAGTGGCTACACCTTC.

The genes are TRBV3-1 (or the pseudogene TRBV3-2) and TRBJ1-2, with unresolved D. Germline values: CDR1 LGHDT, CDR2 YNNKEL (reference sequence). CDR3 size: 12 residues. The V end was cut by 0 bases, the J end by 4 bases, with 3 bases between. The CDR3: CASSQEAYGYTF. The CDR3 bases are TGTGCCAGCAGCCAAGAGGCCTATGGCTACACCTTC.

The V gene is TRBV2, the J gene TRBJ1-5; D unresolved. The V and J ends lost 2 bases and 1 base respectively, with 6 bases between them. CDR3 size: 14 residues. The germline V gene has CDR1 SNHLY and CDR2 FYNNEI. The CDR3 bases are TGTGCCAGCAGTGAACTGGGCAGCAATCAGCCCCAGCATTTT. Its translation is CASSELGSNQPQHF.

The rearrangement uses TRBV27 and TRBJ1-2, with D possibly being TRBD1 (5 bases). CDR1 MNHEY and CDR2 SMNVEV come from the germline V gene (reference sequence). With 5 bases removed from V and 4 bases from J, the gap between germline ends came to 17 bases. The CDR3 contains 15 residues. The CDR3 reads CASSDAQASLYGYTF. In nucleotides, the CDR3 is TGTGCCAGCAGTGACGCACAGGCTTCACTCTATGGCTACACCTTC.

This chain uses TRBV2 with TRBJ2-6; weak D call: TRBD1 (5 bases). Trimming stripped 3 bases from V and 3 bases from J, with 12 bases between. The CDR3 runs to 16 residues. The germline V gene has CDR1 SNHLY and CDR2 FYNNEI. The CDR3 DNA is TGTGCCAGCAGTGAGTATAGGGGTGTTGGGGCCAACGTCCTGACTTTC. It is translated as CASSEYRGVGANVLTF.

The chain is built from TRBV3-1 (or the pseudogene TRBV3-2) and TRBJ2-6; D is unresolved. CDR3 length: 16 residues. V dropped 2 bases and J dropped 1 base, with 9 bases sitting between them. Germline V gene data show CDR1 as LGHDT and CDR2 as YNNKEL (reference sequence). The DNA of the CDR3 is TGTGCCAGCAGCCAATCTGGCCGTTCTGGGGCCAACGTCCTGACTTTC. Translation: CASSQSGRSGANVLTF.